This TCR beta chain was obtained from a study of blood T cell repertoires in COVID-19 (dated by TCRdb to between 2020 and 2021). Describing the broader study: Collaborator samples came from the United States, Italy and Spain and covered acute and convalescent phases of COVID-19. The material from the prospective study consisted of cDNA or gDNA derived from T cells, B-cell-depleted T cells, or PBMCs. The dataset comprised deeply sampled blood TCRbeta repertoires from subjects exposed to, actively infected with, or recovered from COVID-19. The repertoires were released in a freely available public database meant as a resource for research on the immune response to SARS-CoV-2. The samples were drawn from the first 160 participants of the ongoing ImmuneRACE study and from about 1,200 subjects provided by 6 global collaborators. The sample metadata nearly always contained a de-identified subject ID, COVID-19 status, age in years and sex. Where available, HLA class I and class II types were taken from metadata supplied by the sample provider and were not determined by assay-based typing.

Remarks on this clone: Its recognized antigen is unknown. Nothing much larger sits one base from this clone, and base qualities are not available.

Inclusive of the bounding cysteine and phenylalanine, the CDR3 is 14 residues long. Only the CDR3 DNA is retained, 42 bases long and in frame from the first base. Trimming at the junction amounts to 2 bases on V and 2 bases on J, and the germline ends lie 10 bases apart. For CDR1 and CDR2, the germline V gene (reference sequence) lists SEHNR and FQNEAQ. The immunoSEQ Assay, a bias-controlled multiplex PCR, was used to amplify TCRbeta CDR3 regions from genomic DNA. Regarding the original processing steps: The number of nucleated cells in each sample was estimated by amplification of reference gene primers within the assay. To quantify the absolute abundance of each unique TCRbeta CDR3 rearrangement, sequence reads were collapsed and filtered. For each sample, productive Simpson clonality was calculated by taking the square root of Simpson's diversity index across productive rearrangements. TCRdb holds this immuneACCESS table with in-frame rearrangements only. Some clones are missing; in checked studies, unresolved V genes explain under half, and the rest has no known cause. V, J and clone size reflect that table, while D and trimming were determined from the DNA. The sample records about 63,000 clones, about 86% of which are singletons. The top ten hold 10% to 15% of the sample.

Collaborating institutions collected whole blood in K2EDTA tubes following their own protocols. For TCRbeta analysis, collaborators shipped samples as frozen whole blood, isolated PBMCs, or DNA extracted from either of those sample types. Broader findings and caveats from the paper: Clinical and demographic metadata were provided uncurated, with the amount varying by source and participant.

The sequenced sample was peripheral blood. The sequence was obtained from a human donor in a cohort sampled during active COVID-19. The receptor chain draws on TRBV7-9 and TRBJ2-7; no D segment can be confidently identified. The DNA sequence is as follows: TGTGCCAGCAGCTTAACTACTACGACCTACGAGCAGTACTTC. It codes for CASSLTTTTYEQYF.